Only one count was recorded for the clone carrying this T cell receptor (beta chain). The data stem from a study of blood T cell repertoires in COVID-19. Study at large: Sites in the United States, Italy and Spain provided acute and convalescent COVID-19 samples. Nucleic acid was either cDNA or gDNA, and it came from T cells, B-cell-depleted T cells, or PBMCs.

Original processing notes: Reference gene primer amplification yielded estimated nucleated cell counts. Assay: immunoSEQ multiplex PCR; the TCRdb copy retains only in-frame clones and omits some. V, J and clone size are taken as reported in that table, and D and trimming were inferred from the DNA itself. The table has more than 110,000 clones, approximately 85% seen once. Sample: peripheral blood. The receptor's source is a man aged 50 or older with acute or convalescent COVID-19.

The CDR3: CATSRDLGTTREQYF. The CDR3 DNA follows: TGTGCCACCAGCAGAGACCTCGGGACTACCAGGGAGCAGTACTTC. The chain couples TRBV15 to TRBJ2-7; 7 bases align to TRBD2. Germline loops: CDR1 LNHNV, CDR2 YYDKDF (reference sequence). CDR3 length equals 15 residues. V shed 0 bases, J shed 7 bases, and the junction held 9 bases outside the gene matches. Looking up the rest from reference TRBV15 and TRBJ2-7 gives the full variable domain: DAMVIQNPRYQVTQFGKPVTLSCSQTLNHNVMYWYQQKSSQAPKLLFHYYDKDFNNEADTPDNFQSRRPNTSFCFLDIRSPGLGDTAMYLCATSRDLGTTREQYFGPGTRLTVT.